These T cell receptor beta chains were read from a single sample in a study of blood T cells in healthy people across ages. TCRdb analysed the 5' RACE reads with MiXCR anew, one entry per CDR3 protein. This table holds roughly 680,000 distinct CDR3 sequences, 52% found once. Sequenced sample: blood. These receptors all stem from a woman of 80 years or more in good health. Both conserved end residues are part of each CDR3. The D gene is left open where the match is weak. Not every row has a clone size; where given, it reads once, few, many or a size class.

clone size: many
V gene: TRBV20-1
D gene: NA
CDR3 length: 17
J gene: TRBJ2-1
CDR3 DNA: TGCAGTGCTAGAGATCGTCTAGGACTGGGGTCCTACAATGAGCAGTTCTTC
CDR3 protein: CSARDRLGLGSYNEQFF

clone size: NA
V gene: TRBV28
D gene: TRBD2
CDR3 length: 14
J gene: TRBJ2-3
CDR3 DNA: TGTGCCAGCACCCTAGCGGGGGGCACAGATACGCAGTATTTT
CDR3 protein: CASTLAGGTDTQYF

clone size: NA
V gene: TRBV5-8
D gene: TRBD1
CDR3 length: 17
J gene: TRBJ2-1
CDR3 DNA: TGTGCCAGCAGCTTTTCCATGGGACAGGGCATGTACAATGAGCAGTTCTTC
CDR3 protein: CASSFSMGQGMYNEQFF

clone size: many
V gene: TRBV25-1
D gene: NA
CDR3 length: 10
J gene: TRBJ2-7
CDR3 DNA: TGTGCCAGCTCTCGGATCGAGCAGTACTTC
CDR3 protein: CASSRIEQYF

clone size: NA
V gene: TRBV10-3
D gene: NA
CDR3 length: 13
J gene: TRBJ1-1
CDR3 DNA: TGTGCCATTAAGCAGGGGCTTAACACTGAAGCTTTCTTT
CDR3 protein: CAIKQGLNTEAFF

clone size: NA
V gene: TRBV12-5
D gene: NA
CDR3 length: 18
J gene: TRBJ2-7
CDR3 DNA: TGTGCTAGTGGTTCCGCTCGGCCCGCCGACGGGATGGGTTACGAGCAGTACTTC
CDR3 protein: CASGSARPADGMGYEQYF

clone size: NA
V gene: TRBV12-3/TRBV12-4
D gene: NA
CDR3 length: 15
J gene: TRBJ1-1
CDR3 DNA: TGTGCCAGCAGTTGGGGCCAGGGGCGGAACACTGAAGCTTTCTTT
CDR3 protein: CASSWGQGRNTEAFF

clone size: NA
V gene: TRBV27
D gene: NA
CDR3 length: 14
J gene: TRBJ2-7
CDR3 DNA: TGTGCCAGCGGGGACGGGGGTAGTTTGTACGAGCAGTACTTC
CDR3 protein: CASGDGGSLYEQYF

clone size: many
V gene: TRBV27
D gene: NA
CDR3 length: 14
J gene: TRBJ2-6
CDR3 DNA: TGTGCCAGCAGTTCTTACTCTGGGGCCAACGTCCTGACTTTC
CDR3 protein: CASSSYSGANVLTF

clone size: many
V gene: TRBV7-9
D gene: NA
CDR3 length: 18
J gene: TRBJ1-5
CDR3 DNA: TGTGCCAGCAGCTTCTCGGAGGGTTGGAGCTTAAGCAATCAGCCCCAGCATTTT
CDR3 protein: CASSFSEGWSLSNQPQHF

clone size: NA
V gene: TRBV20-1
D gene: NA
CDR3 length: 11
J gene: TRBJ2-7
CDR3 DNA: TGCAGTGCTAGATCAGGGGTCGAGCAGTACTTC
CDR3 protein: CSARSGVEQYF

clone size: NA
V gene: TRBV4-1
D gene: NA
CDR3 length: 14
J gene: TRBJ1-1
CDR3 DNA: TGCGCCAGCAGCCAAGAGGCCAAGAACACTGAAGCTTTCTTT
CDR3 protein: CASSQEAKNTEAFF

clone size: NA
V gene: TRBV20-1
D gene: NA
CDR3 length: 10
J gene: TRBJ2-5
CDR3 DNA: TGCAGTGCTAGATGGGGGACCCAGTACTTC
CDR3 protein: CSARWGTQYF

clone size: few
V gene: TRBV4-1
D gene: NA
CDR3 length: 17
J gene: TRBJ2-2
CDR3 DNA: TGCGCCAGCAGCCGAACCCCAGGGAACGCGAACACCGGGGAGCTGTTTTTT
CDR3 protein: CASSRTPGNANTGELFF

clone size: NA
V gene: TRBV18
D gene: NA
CDR3 length: 12
J gene: TRBJ2-1
CDR3 DNA: TGTGCCAGCGCCCTTCGAAGCGGTGAGCAGTTCTTC
CDR3 protein: CASALRSGEQFF

clone size: NA
V gene: TRBV10-3
D gene: TRBD1
CDR3 length: 15
J gene: TRBJ1-1
CDR3 DNA: TGTGCCATCAGTGAGGCACAGGGGGCGAGGACTGAAGCTTTCTTT
CDR3 protein: CAISEAQGARTEAFF

clone size: many
V gene: TRBV12-3/TRBV12-4
D gene: TRBD1
CDR3 length: 16
J gene: TRBJ2-1
CDR3 DNA: TGTGCCAGCAGCTCACAGGGGGCGGTTGAATACAATGAGCAGTTCTTC
CDR3 protein: CASSSQGAVEYNEQFF

clone size: few
V gene: TRBV20-1
D gene: TRBD1
CDR3 length: 15
J gene: TRBJ1-4
CDR3 DNA: TGCAGTGCTCGGACAGGCAAAAGTTTTAATGAAAAACTGTTTTTT
CDR3 protein: CSARTGKSFNEKLFF

clone size: NA
V gene: TRBV7-9
D gene: NA
CDR3 length: 14
J gene: TRBJ1-2
CDR3 DNA: TGTGCCAGCAGCTTAGGCCAGTTTAACTATGGCTACACCTTC
CDR3 protein: CASSLGQFNYGYTF

clone size: NA
V gene: TRBV27
D gene: NA
CDR3 length: 14
J gene: TRBJ2-4
CDR3 DNA: TGTGCCAGCAGTCCCCGGGACAAAAAAAACATTCAGTACTTC
CDR3 protein: CASSPRDKKNIQYF

clone size: NA
V gene: TRBV28
D gene: TRBD1
CDR3 length: 15
J gene: TRBJ2-3
CDR3 DNA: TGTGCCAGCAGCCCACCGACAGGGTTTACAGATACGCAGTATTTT
CDR3 protein: CASSPPTGFTDTQYF

clone size: once
V gene: TRBV11-1
D gene: NA
CDR3 length: 15
J gene: TRBJ2-5
CDR3 DNA: TGTGCCAGCAGCGCCCATGCCGGGATACAAGAGACCCAGTACTTC
CDR3 protein: CASSAHAGIQETQYF

clone size: NA
V gene: TRBV28
D gene: NA
CDR3 length: 12
J gene: TRBJ1-1
CDR3 DNA: TGTGCCAGCAGCCCCCGCTACACTGAAGCTTTCTTT
CDR3 protein: CASSPRYTEAFF

clone size: NA
V gene: TRBV6-2/TRBV6-3
D gene: TRBD2
CDR3 length: 17
J gene: TRBJ2-7
CDR3 DNA: TGTGCCAGCAGTTACTCGTACGGGGGAGGGCCCTCCTACGAGCAGTACTTC
CDR3 protein: CASSYSYGGGPSYEQYF

clone size: NA
V gene: TRBV5-4
D gene: TRBD2
CDR3 length: 15
J gene: TRBJ2-1
CDR3 DNA: TGTGCCAGCAGCCCCTCCTCTAGCGGTTACAATGAGCAGTTCTTC
CDR3 protein: CASSPSSSGYNEQFF

clone size: once
V gene: TRBV5-5
D gene: NA
CDR3 length: 14
J gene: TRBJ2-1
CDR3 DNA: TGTGCCAGCAGCGACGACAGGACCTACAATGAGCAGTTCTTC
CDR3 protein: CASSDDRTYNEQFF

clone size: NA
V gene: TRBV4-1
D gene: NA
CDR3 length: 17
J gene: TRBJ1-1
CDR3 DNA: TGCGCCAGCAGCCAAGTCCCGGCGGCTGCCGGCGACACTGAAGCTTTCTTT
CDR3 protein: CASSQVPAAAGDTEAFF

clone size: NA
V gene: TRBV4-3
D gene: NA
CDR3 length: 15
J gene: TRBJ2-7
CDR3 DNA: TGCGCCAGCAGCCAAGAAGCGTCATACTCCTACGAGCAGTACTTC
CDR3 protein: CASSQEASYSYEQYF

clone size: NA
V gene: TRBV9
D gene: NA
CDR3 length: 13
J gene: TRBJ2-7
CDR3 DNA: TGTGCCAGCAGCCAACAACCGGGCAATGAGCAGTACTTC
CDR3 protein: CASSQQPGNEQYF

clone size: few
V gene: TRBV20-1
D gene: NA
CDR3 length: 10
J gene: TRBJ2-5
CDR3 DNA: TGCAGTGCTGTCAAAGAGACCCAGTACTTC
CDR3 protein: CSAVKETQYF

clone size: few
V gene: TRBV20-1
D gene: TRBD2
CDR3 length: 15
J gene: TRBJ2-2
CDR3 DNA: TGCAGTGCTGCCACTAGCGGGGGAGGTACCGGGGAGCTGTTTTTT
CDR3 protein: CSAATSGGGTGELFF

clone size: NA
V gene: TRBV15
D gene: NA
CDR3 length: 14
J gene: TRBJ2-7
CDR3 DNA: TGTGCCACCAGCAGAGACCAAAGCTCCTACGAGCAGTACTTC
CDR3 protein: CATSRDQSSYEQYF

clone size: many
V gene: TRBV20-1
D gene: TRBD2
CDR3 length: 12
J gene: TRBJ2-7
CDR3 DNA: TGCAGTGCTCCCCGGGGAGGGTACGAGCAGTACTTC
CDR3 protein: CSAPRGGYEQYF

clone size: NA
V gene: TRBV4-2
D gene: NA
CDR3 length: 13
J gene: TRBJ2-1
CDR3 DNA: TGTGCCAGCAGCCAAGGACCCAACAATGAGCAGTTCTTC
CDR3 protein: CASSQGPNNEQFF

clone size: few
V gene: TRBV20-1
D gene: NA
CDR3 length: 12
J gene: TRBJ2-5
CDR3 DNA: TGCAGTGCTGGACCCAGTACCTACGGGCAGTACTTC
CDR3 protein: CSAGPSTYGQYF

clone size: NA
V gene: TRBV14
D gene: NA
CDR3 length: 14
J gene: TRBJ2-1
CDR3 DNA: TGTGCCAGCAGCCAAGATCTGTACGGGAAGGACCAGTTCTTC
CDR3 protein: CASSQDLYGKDQFF

clone size: NA
V gene: TRBV25-1
D gene: NA
CDR3 length: 13
J gene: TRBJ2-3
CDR3 DNA: TGTGCCAGCAGTGCCCCTCCCTCAAATGGGCAGTATTTT
CDR3 protein: CASSAPPSNGQYF

clone size: NA
V gene: TRBV7-3
D gene: TRBD2
CDR3 length: 14
J gene: TRBJ2-7
CDR3 DNA: TGTGCCAGCAGTCCGGGGGAGGGATCCTACGAGCAGTACTTC
CDR3 protein: CASSPGEGSYEQYF

clone size: NA
V gene: TRBV9
D gene: TRBD1
CDR3 length: 17
J gene: TRBJ2-4
CDR3 DNA: TGTGCCAGCAGCGTAGGTGTGGGGACAGGGGATAGAAACATTCAGTACTTC
CDR3 protein: CASSVGVGTGDRNIQYF

clone size: NA
V gene: TRBV20-1
D gene: NA
CDR3 length: 13
J gene: TRBJ1-5
CDR3 DNA: TGCAGTGCTAGTCGGGACACCAATCAGCCCCAGCATTTT
CDR3 protein: CSASRDTNQPQHF